This T cell receptor beta chain was captured in a study of T cell responses to AZD1222 COVID-19 vaccine. General study points: CD4 TCRs linked to vaccination spanned spike, dominating at 160-218 and 743-854. Targeting of unmutated variant regions was reportedly seen in nearly half of spike-specific TCRs. The study identified only 6 or 7 AZD1222 recipients as seropositive at baseline.

This table comes from immunoSEQ multiplex PCR, and its TCRdb copy is limited to in-frame clones, with some not included. This sample has more than 120,000 clones, with 90% to 95% found just once. Germline V gives CDR1 SGHTA, CDR2 FQGNSA. The CDR3 is 14 residues long. Deletions cut 5 bases from V and 4 bases from J, with 12 bases between. With regard to this clone: Its matching antigen is unknown.

This TCR was recovered from an adult in good health. The V and J genes are TRBV7-2 and TRBJ1-3; tentatively, D is TRBD1 (6 bases). The sequencing here drew on peripheral blood, taken on day 0 of AZD1222 vaccination. The CDR3 protein is CASSQTGLGNTIYF. CDR3 in DNA: TGTGCCAGCAGCCAAACAGGGCTCGGAAACACCATATATTTT.